This paragraph reports one T cell receptor beta chain. The data are from a study of cytomegalovirus exposure and HLA in healthy donors. The CDR3 is 17 residues long. Germline lookup yields CDR1 MNHNS and CDR2 SASEGT. The PCR contained 60 Vbeta and 13 Jbeta primers. As processed by the authors: An analysis performed later counted roughly 79 million unique TCR beta chains (roughly 10 million of them shared). Assay: immunoSEQ multiplex PCR; the TCRdb copy retains only in-frame clones and omits some. V and J calls and clone size are copied from that table; D and trimming were computed from the DNA. The sample includes about 98,000 clones, 80% to 85% of them seen just once.

The chain carries TRBV6-1 and TRBJ2-5; tentative D call: TRBD2 (6 bases). The DNA end favors TRBJ2-7, so the J call may be wrong. The receptor's source is a man aged 40-50 years in good health and CMV-seronegative. The sample taken for sequencing was PBMCs. The CDR3 bases are TGTGCCAGCAGTGAATTTATGGGGACTGGGTATCTTTACGAGCAGTACTTC. This gives the protein CASSEFMGTGYLYEQYF.